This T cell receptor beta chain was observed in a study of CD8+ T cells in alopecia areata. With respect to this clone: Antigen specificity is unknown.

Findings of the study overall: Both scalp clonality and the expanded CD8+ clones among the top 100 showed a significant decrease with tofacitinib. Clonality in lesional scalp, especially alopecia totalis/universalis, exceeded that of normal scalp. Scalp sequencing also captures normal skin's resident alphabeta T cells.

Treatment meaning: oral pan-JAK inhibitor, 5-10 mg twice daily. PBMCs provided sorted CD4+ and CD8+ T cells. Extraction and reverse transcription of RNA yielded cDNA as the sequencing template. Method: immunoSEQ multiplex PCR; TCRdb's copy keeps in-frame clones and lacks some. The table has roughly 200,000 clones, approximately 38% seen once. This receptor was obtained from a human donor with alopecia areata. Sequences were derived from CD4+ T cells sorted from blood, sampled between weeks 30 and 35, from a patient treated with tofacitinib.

The CDR3, as DNA: TGTGCCACCAGCAGAGATCCCGGGTACGAGCAGTACTTC. Translation gives CATSRDPGYEQYF. This chain joins TRBV15 and TRBJ2-7; D unresolved. The germline gives CDR1 LNHNV, CDR2 YYDKDF (reference sequence). Trimming left V 0 bases short and J 4 bases short, with 7 bases between. The CDR3 loop spans 13 amino acids.